A selection of T cell receptor beta chains follows, all from one sample in a study of Graves' ophthalmopathy and Graves' hyperthyroidism. From the multiplex PCR reads, TCRdb called clonotypes with MiXCR, one entry per CDR3 protein. This table holds hundreds of thousands of distinct CDR3 sequences, around 20% found once. The sequenced material came from peripheral blood. These TCRs come from a woman in her late teens or twenties with stable Graves' hyperthyroidism. Each CDR3 is given with its conserved first and last residue.

V gene | CDR3 protein
TRBV5-1 | CASSSTSTGFGYTF
TRBV5-5 | CASSFSDSPSYEQYF
TRBV28 | CASRSPAYEQYF
TRBV6-5 | CASSYLKYEQYF
TRBV20-1 | CSARPGTFVYEQYF
TRBV6-1 | CASSEGKYEQYF
TRBV6-1 | CAIYRGDTEAFF
TRBV29-1 | CSVGRSSSYEQYF
TRBV19 | CASSPSWFDEQYF
TRBV6-5 | CASSQFTRPAVLADTLNYGYTF
TRBV28 | CATYFSGELFF
TRBV20-1 | CSAVPLRLTSEQYF
TRBV2 | CASRVGLANFYEQYF
TRBV11-2 | CASTQYGQGVLFAKNIQYF
TRBV11-2 | CASSLDRGPPAVNYGYTF
TRBV28 | CASSFGDQETQYF
TRBV11-2 | CASSWDRDQPQHF
TRBV2 | CASSVAGISNQPQHF
TRBV6-5 | CASSYSRGPHQEAQYF
TRBV29-1 | CSVEGRGWTEAFF
TRBV6-1 | CASRRTGTSGNTIYF
TRBV15 | CATSRDIDRLYGYTF
TRBV6-5 | CASSYSGKLNTEAFF
TRBV11-1 | CASSRAGTGETYEQYF
TRBV2 | CAGSVGSGGTGELFF
TRBV7-2 | CASSTDRKYGYTF
TRBV20-1 | CSATGQGVEETQYF
TRBV4-1 | CASSRKAWGENTIYF
TRBV19 | CASSIDRGIGQRTEAFF
TRBV6-5 | CASSPGEGYTF
TRBV12-3/TRBV12-4 | CASSFSEGRYTEAFF
TRBV2 | CASSARTGAQETQYF
TRBV7-9 | CASRAGGETQYF
TRBV6-2/TRBV6-3 | CASRHISGANALTF
TRBV30 | CAWSAMAPGTDTQYF
TRBV18 | CASSPNIGQRNYGYTF
TRBV4-1 | CASSQPGTGSNQPQHF
TRBV12-3/TRBV12-4 | CASTEGLKNIKYF
TRBV18 | CASSPRVGSSYEQYF